Listed here are 20 T cell receptor beta chains from one sample, sequenced in a study of control samples from healthy donors and cancer patients. Only in-frame clones appear in the TCRdb table, and some are missing; sequencing was by immunoSEQ multiplex PCR. This table has 70,000 to 100,000 clones, about 90% appearing once. The sample was PBMCs. The source is a woman aged 60-75 years with head and neck cancer.

The chain carries TRBV27 and TRBJ1-2; a weak D match, TRBD1 (6 bases). Germline CDR1 is MNHEY and CDR2 is SMNVEV (reference sequence). V gave up 2 bases and J gave up 4 bases, with 8 bases separating them. The CDR3 is 13 amino acids. The CDR3 reads CASSLKDSYGYTF. The CDR3 nucleotides are TGTGCCAGCAGTTTAAAGGACAGCTATGGCTACACCTTC.

The gene calls are TRBV27 and TRBJ2-3; D remains unclear. The germline gives CDR1 MNHEY, CDR2 SMNVEV (reference sequence). V was cut by 4 bases and J by 0 bases, with 11 bases left in between. This CDR3 has 15 residues. The CDR3 nucleotides are TGTGCCAGCAGTTCGAGGACGATTAGCACAGATACGCAGTATTTT. This gives the protein CASSSRTISTDTQYF.

In its sample, this clone was seen a few times. The rearrangement joins TRBV25-1 to TRBJ1-6; TRBD1 matches 7 bases. This CDR3 is built from 13 residues. Germline lookup yields CDR1 MGHDK and CDR2 SYGVNS. J gave up 7 bases and V 6 bases, and 3 bases lay outside the gene matches. The CDR3 sequence: CASRDRTNSPLHF. The CDR3 DNA sequence: TGTGCCAGCAGGGACAGGACGAATTCACCCCTCCACTTT.

The chain employs TRBV4-2 and TRBJ1-5; TRBD1 is a possible D gene (6 bases). Looked up from germline, CDR1 is LGHNA and CDR2 is YNFKEQ. CDR3 size: 17 residues. Trimming cost V 1 base and J 3 bases, with 16 bases left between them. The CDR3 nucleotides are TGTGCCAGCAGCCAAGGAGTTCAGGGGACGGACAATCAGCCCCAGCATTTT. Protein product: CASSQGVQGTDNQPQHF.

The chain combines TRBV6-1 with TRBJ1-5; D unresolved. The V and J ends lost 1 base and 5 bases respectively, with 0 bases between them. CDR1 is MNHNS, CDR2 SASEGT, per germline. CDR3 length equals 11 residues. The CDR3 DNA follows: TGTGCCAGCAGTGAAGATCAGCCCCAGCATTTT. It encodes CASSEDQPQHF.

This CDR3 is CASSLASEPPSYEQYF. The CDR3 nucleotides are TGTGCCAGCAGCTTGGCTAGTGAACCTCCTTCCTACGAGCAGTACTTC. The V and J genes are TRBV7-2 and TRBJ2-7; D is undetermined. With 3 bases removed from V and 1 base from J, the gap between germline ends came to 16 bases. This CDR3 region has 16 residues. From germline, CDR1 is SGHTA and CDR2 FQGNSA.

On this clone: Other DNA sequences in this specimen translate into the identical CDR3. V usage is TRBV5-1 and J usage is TRBJ2-5; perhaps TRBD2 as D (6 bases). Germline V lookup: CDR1 SGHRS, CDR2 YFSETQ. Trimming shortened V by 4 bases and J by 1 base, and 11 bases separated the two germline ends. The CDR3 is 14 residues long. The CDR3 nucleotides read TGCGCCAGCAGCCTGGGACTGACCCAAGAGACCCAGTACTTC. This encodes CASSLGLTQETQYF.

The V call is TRBV30, the J call TRBJ2-1; TRBD1 aligns across 7 bases. V shed 6 bases, J shed 7 bases, and the junction held 6 bases outside the gene matches. Germline CDR1 GTSNPN, CDR2 SVGIG (reference sequence). The CDR3 has 12 residues. The CDR3: CACSIQGNEQFF. CDR3 nucleotide sequence: TGTGCCTGCAGTATACAGGGGAATGAGCAGTTCTTC.

V usage is TRBV9 and J usage is TRBJ1-3; D perhaps matches TRBD1 (6 bases). The CDR3 is 17 amino acids. V was cut by 4 bases and J by 4 bases, with 21 bases left in between. Germline lookup yields CDR1 SGDLS and CDR2 YYNGEE. The CDR3 loop reads CASSLTSGGIAGNTIYF. The CDR3 nucleotides read TGTGCCAGCAGCCTCACCTCGGGGGGCATTGCAGGAAACACCATATATTTT.

V is TRBV9 and J is TRBJ1-1, with 7 bases identical to TRBD1. The ends lost 0 bases at V and 5 bases at J; junction bases unmatched: 4. In germline, CDR1 is SGDLS, CDR2 YYNGEE. CDR3 size: 14 residues. This chain's CDR3 is CASSVEGAKTEAFF. CDR3 nucleotide sequence: TGTGCCAGCAGCGTAGAGGGGGCAAAAACTGAAGCTTTCTTT.

V and J are TRBV27 and TRBJ1-1; D is unresolved. CDR3 size: 13 residues. V was shortened by 8 bases and J by 0 bases, with 10 bases between the two germline ends. The germline V gene encodes CDR1 MNHEY and CDR2 SMNVEV (reference sequence). CDR3 amino acids: CASGWGMNTEAFF. CDR3 coding DNA: TGTGCCAGCGGCTGGGGTATGAACACTGAAGCTTTCTTT.

The chain links TRBV19 to TRBJ2-4; TRBD2 matches at 7 bases. There are 14 residues in the CDR3. The trim removed 3 bases at V and 8 bases at J, leaving 7 bases unmatched. Germline CDR1 is LNHDA and CDR2 is SQIVND (reference sequence). The CDR3 loop reads CASSMIGLVDIQYF. For the CDR3, the DNA is TGTGCCAGTAGTATGATTGGACTAGTGGACATTCAGTACTTC.

The chain has TRBV7-9 and TRBJ2-7; 8 nucleotides align to TRBD1. The junction had 3 bases not matched to a gene; V was cut back by 5 bases and J by 3 bases. Germline V gives CDR1 SEHNR, CDR2 FQNEAQ (reference sequence). The CDR3 length is 13 residues. CDR3 loop: CASSPGTGYEQYF. Written as DNA, the CDR3 is TGTGCCAGCAGCCCCGGGACAGGCTACGAGCAGTACTTC.

The chain combines TRBV5-1 with TRBJ2-5, with 10 positions matching TRBD1. Trimming removed 0 bases from V and 5 bases from J; junction bases left unmatched: 1. CDR1 is SGHRS, CDR2 YFSETQ, per germline. The CDR3 runs to 14 residues. The CDR3 loop reads CASSLAGQGETQYF. CDR3 DNA: TGCGCCAGCAGCTTGGCGGGACAGGGGGAGACCCAGTACTTC. Together with reference TRBV5-1 and TRBJ2-5, the CDR3 gives the full variable domain: KAGVTQTPRYLIKTRGQQVTLSCSPISGHRSVSWYQQTPGQGLQFLFEYFSETQRNKGNFPGRFSGRQFSNSRSEMNVSTLELGDSALYLCASSLAGQGETQYFGPGTRLLVL.

V is TRBV27 and J is TRBJ1-5; a possible D gene is TRBD1 (5 bases). Trimming cost V 3 bases and J 9 bases, with 12 bases left between them. The CDR3 has 13 amino acids. CDR1 and CDR2 (germline): MNHEY, SMNVEV (reference sequence). The CDR3 region has the DNA TGTGCCAGCAGTTTGGACCAGGGTCGGCCCCAGCATTTT. Translated, it gives CASSLDQGRPQHF.

The chain employs TRBV5-4 and TRBJ2-7; D remains ambiguous. Per the germline V gene, CDR1 is SGHNT and CDR2 is YYREEE (reference sequence). V was trimmed by 2 bases and J by 0 bases, leaving 9 bases between them. This CDR3 comprises 14 residues. The CDR3 sequence is CASSFSYSSYEQYF. CDR3 nucleotides: TGTGCCAGCAGCTTCTCCTACAGCTCCTACGAGCAGTACTTC. The whole variable domain, remainder taken from reference TRBV5-4 and TRBJ2-7, is ETGVTQSPTHLIKTRGQQVTLRCSSQSGHNTVSWYQQALGQGPQFIFQYYREEENGRGNFPPRFSGLQFPNYSSELNVNALELDDSALYLCASSFSYSSYEQYFGPGTRLTVT.

The rearrangement joins TRBV3-1 (or the pseudogene TRBV3-2) to TRBJ1-5; D gene unclear. The germline gives CDR1 LGHDT, CDR2 YNNKEL (reference sequence). CDR3 length equals 14 residues. Between the trimmed V and J ends, which lost 3 bases and 4 bases, there was a span of 10 bases. Here the CDR3 DNA reads TGTGCCAGCAGCCAGCTCGGACCTAATCAGCCCCAGCATTTT. Amino acids: CASSQLGPNQPQHF.

This rearrangement joins TRBV2 to TRBJ2-2; D is uncertain. CDR3 length: 13 residues. Trimming left V 6 bases short and J 7 bases short, with 12 bases between. CDR1 is SNHLY and CDR2 is FYNNEI in the germline V gene. CDR3 DNA: TGTGCCAGCAGCTTCGACCGTGGCGGGGAGCTGTTTTTT. Residues: CASSFDRGGELFF. The complete variable domain, with remaining parts taken from reference TRBV2 and TRBJ2-2, reads EPEVTQTPSHQVTQMGQEVILRCVPISNHLYFYWYRQILGQKVEFLVSFYNNEISEKSEIFDDQFSVERPDGSNFTLKIRSTKLEDSAMYFCASSFDRGGELFFGEGSRLTVL.

The chain links TRBV6-5 to TRBJ2-1; 10 nucleotides align to TRBD2. This CDR3 region has 15 residues. The germline gives CDR1 MNHEY, CDR2 SVGAGI. V shed 7 bases, J shed 5 bases, and the junction held 8 bases outside the gene matches. CDR3 bases: TGTGCCAGCACGAGGCCTAGCGGGAGCCACAATGAGCAGTTCTTC. Protein: CASTRPSGSHNEQFF.

The CDR3 protein is CASSLVNGHNEQFF. CDR3 DNA sequence: TGTGCCAGCAGCTTAGTAAACGGACACAATGAGCAGTTCTTC. The chain couples TRBV7-9 to TRBJ2-1; D uncertain. Trimming removed 1 base from V and 5 bases from J, with 9 bases in between. The CDR3 has 14 residues. Germline CDR1 SEHNR, CDR2 FQNEAQ (reference sequence).